Listed below are T cell receptor beta chains from one sample, sequenced in a study of shared clonotypes between healthy human individuals. Clones were sequenced by immunoSEQ multiplex PCR, and TCRdb holds only the in-frame ones, with some missing. The table includes 2,100,000 or so clones, approximately 95% detected once. Sequenced material: naive CD4+ T cells sorted from blood. Receptor source: a man aged 18 to 30 in good health. Each CDR3 is given with its conserved first and last residue. The order of the fields is J gene, clone size, V gene, D gene, CDR3 protein, CDR3 DNA. A D gene is named only where the DNA matches it firmly. Rows give clone size only sometimes, using once, few, many, or a class for an expanded clone.

j_call: TRBJ2-7
clone_size: .
v_call: TRBV6-1
d_call: TRBD1
cdr3_aa: CASRTGGLVYEQYF
cdr3_nt: TGTGCCAGCAGAACAGGGGGCTTAGTTTACGAGCAGTACTTC

j_call: TRBJ1-4
clone_size: .
v_call: TRBV28
d_call: .
cdr3_aa: CASSRRGREKLFF
cdr3_nt: TGTGCCAGCAGTAGAAGGGGTCGGGAAAAACTGTTTTTT

j_call: TRBJ2-5
clone_size: .
v_call: TRBV5-1
d_call: .
cdr3_aa: CASSLGGRGLQETQYF
cdr3_nt: TGCGCCAGCAGCTTAGGTGGCAGGGGCCTGCAAGAGACCCAGTACTTC

j_call: TRBJ1-6
clone_size: .
v_call: TRBV7-8
d_call: .
cdr3_aa: CASTSGNSPLHF
cdr3_nt: TGTGCCAGCACCTCGGGGAATTCACCCCTCCACTTT

j_call: TRBJ1-3
clone_size: .
v_call: TRBV4-3
d_call: .
cdr3_aa: CASSQGLTNTIYF
cdr3_nt: TGCGCCAGCAGCCAAGGTTTAACGAACACCATATATTTT

j_call: TRBJ1-5
clone_size: .
v_call: TRBV6-5
d_call: .
cdr3_aa: CASSYLRDSNQPQHF
cdr3_nt: TGTGCCAGCAGTTACCTGCGGGATAGCAATCAGCCCCAGCATTTT

j_call: TRBJ1-1
clone_size: .
v_call: TRBV4-2
d_call: .
cdr3_aa: CASSLLQGGAEAFF
cdr3_nt: TGTGCCAGCAGCCTCTTACAGGGTGGCGCTGAAGCTTTCTTT

j_call: TRBJ2-2
clone_size: .
v_call: TRBV30
d_call: .
cdr3_aa: CAWSGGVNTGELFF
cdr3_nt: TGTGCCTGGAGTGGGGGAGTTAACACCGGGGAGCTGTTTTTT

j_call: TRBJ1-5
clone_size: .
v_call: TRBV18
d_call: TRBD1
cdr3_aa: CASSPGTGTYQPQHF
cdr3_nt: TGTGCCAGCTCACCCGGGACAGGCACGTATCAGCCCCAGCATTTT

j_call: TRBJ2-1
clone_size: .
v_call: TRBV6-5
d_call: TRBD2
cdr3_aa: CASSRLAGYNEQFF
cdr3_nt: TGTGCCAGCAGTAGGCTAGCGGGATACAATGAGCAGTTCTTC

j_call: TRBJ2-7
clone_size: .
v_call: TRBV6-5
d_call: .
cdr3_aa: CASSNTGGPYEQYF
cdr3_nt: TGTGCCAGCAGTAACACCGGGGGGCCGTACGAGCAGTACTTC

j_call: TRBJ2-2
clone_size: .
v_call: TRBV6-1
d_call: TRBD2
cdr3_aa: CASRLAGGNTGELFF
cdr3_nt: TGTGCCAGCAGACTAGCGGGGGGGAACACCGGGGAGCTGTTTTTT

j_call: TRBJ1-2
clone_size: .
v_call: TRBV6-5
d_call: .
cdr3_aa: CASSGGHGYTF
cdr3_nt: TGTGCCAGCAGTGGGGGGCACGGCTACACCTTC

j_call: TRBJ1-6
clone_size: .
v_call: TRBV28
d_call: .
cdr3_aa: CASSLMGNGVSPLHF
cdr3_nt: TGTGCCAGCAGTTTGATGGGTAATGGCGTCTCACCCCTCCACTTT

j_call: TRBJ1-1
clone_size: .
v_call: TRBV21-1
d_call: .
cdr3_aa: CASSKVRQGGTEAFF
cdr3_nt: TGTGCCAGCAGCAAAGTAAGACAGGGGGGCACTGAAGCTTTCTTT

j_call: TRBJ1-2
clone_size: .
v_call: TRBV5-6
d_call: .
cdr3_aa: CASSLLYTGDFF
cdr3_nt: TGTGCCAGCAGCTTGTTGTACACTGGGGACTTCTTC

j_call: TRBJ2-1
clone_size: .
v_call: TRBV10-3
d_call: .
cdr3_aa: CAISESTGNEQFF
cdr3_nt: TGTGCCATCAGTGAGTCAACGGGGAATGAGCAGTTCTTC

j_call: TRBJ1-4
clone_size: .
v_call: TRBV5-6
d_call: .
cdr3_aa: CASSSGAGEAHLFF
cdr3_nt: TGTGCCAGCAGCTCTGGGGCGGGGGAGGCTCATCTGTTTTTT

j_call: TRBJ2-5
clone_size: .
v_call: TRBV11-3
d_call: TRBD2
cdr3_aa: CASSPGGGVPETQYF
cdr3_nt: TGTGCCAGCAGCCCGGGAGGGGGAGTCCCCGAGACCCAGTACTTC

j_call: TRBJ2-3
clone_size: .
v_call: TRBV7-2
d_call: TRBD2
cdr3_aa: CASSSLAGITDTQYF
cdr3_nt: TGTGCCAGCAGCTCTCTAGCGGGGATAACAGATACGCAGTATTTT

j_call: TRBJ1-1
clone_size: .
v_call: TRBV5-1
d_call: .
cdr3_aa: CASSLFTGNTEAFF
cdr3_nt: TGCGCCAGCAGCTTGTTTACCGGGAACACTGAAGCTTTCTTT

j_call: TRBJ1-5
clone_size: .
v_call: TRBV10-2
d_call: TRBD1
cdr3_aa: CASSEQGAAQPQHF
cdr3_nt: TGCGCCAGCAGTGAACAGGGGGCTGCTCAGCCCCAGCATTTT

j_call: TRBJ2-7
clone_size: .
v_call: TRBV7-2
d_call: .
cdr3_aa: CASSLGDKGYEQYF
cdr3_nt: TGTGCCAGCAGCTTAGGGGATAAGGGCTACGAGCAGTACTTC

j_call: TRBJ2-5
clone_size: .
v_call: TRBV4-3
d_call: .
cdr3_aa: CASSQDYGRETQYF
cdr3_nt: TGCGCCAGCAGCCAAGATTATGGGAGGGAGACCCAGTACTTC

j_call: TRBJ2-7
clone_size: .
v_call: TRBV29-1
d_call: .
cdr3_aa: CSAEGNRGGEQYF
cdr3_nt: TGCAGCGCCGAAGGGAATAGGGGTGGCGAGCAGTACTTC

j_call: TRBJ1-5
clone_size: .
v_call: TRBV28
d_call: TRBD1
cdr3_aa: CASSPGTGKQPQHF
cdr3_nt: TGTGCCAGCAGCCCCGGGACAGGGAAACAGCCCCAGCATTTT

j_call: TRBJ2-7
clone_size: .
v_call: TRBV6-1
d_call: .
cdr3_aa: CASEGGTVPTYEQYF
cdr3_nt: TGTGCCAGCGAAGGGGGTACCGTGCCAACCTACGAGCAGTACTTC

j_call: TRBJ1-2
clone_size: .
v_call: TRBV29-1
d_call: TRBD1
cdr3_aa: CSVGTGGRYGYTF
cdr3_nt: TGCAGCGTTGGGACAGGGGGACGCTATGGCTACACCTTC

j_call: TRBJ2-3
clone_size: .
v_call: TRBV5-4
d_call: TRBD1
cdr3_aa: CASSQTGTGWSTDTQYF
cdr3_nt: TGTGCCAGCAGCCAGACCGGGACAGGGTGGAGCACAGATACGCAGTATTTT

j_call: TRBJ1-4
clone_size: .
v_call: TRBV7-9
d_call: TRBD1
cdr3_aa: CASSTGQATNEKLFF
cdr3_nt: TGTGCCAGCAGCACTGGACAGGCAACTAATGAAAAACTGTTTTTT

j_call: TRBJ1-2
clone_size: .
v_call: TRBV9
d_call: .
cdr3_aa: CASTVNTGSDYGYTF
cdr3_nt: TGTGCCAGCACCGTAAATACAGGATCAGACTATGGCTACACCTTC

j_call: TRBJ2-7
clone_size: .
v_call: TRBV6-5
d_call: TRBD1
cdr3_aa: CASRTTGPTYEQYF
cdr3_nt: TGTGCCAGCAGAACGACAGGGCCAACCTACGAGCAGTACTTC

j_call: TRBJ1-6
clone_size: few
v_call: TRBV9
d_call: .
cdr3_aa: CASSAYDRNNSPLHF
cdr3_nt: TGTGCCAGCAGCGCATACGACAGGAATAATTCACCCCTCCACTTT

j_call: TRBJ1-4
clone_size: .
v_call: TRBV7-6
d_call: .
cdr3_aa: CASSAYGAREGEKLFF
cdr3_nt: TGTGCCAGCAGCGCATATGGGGCCAGGGAGGGCGAAAAACTGTTTTTT

j_call: TRBJ2-7
clone_size: .
v_call: TRBV18
d_call: TRBD1
cdr3_aa: CASSPRQGSAYEQYF
cdr3_nt: TGTGCCAGCTCACCGAGACAGGGGAGCGCCTACGAGCAGTACTTC

j_call: TRBJ2-7
clone_size: .
v_call: TRBV6-1
d_call: .
cdr3_aa: CASRRKGFYEQYF
cdr3_nt: TGTGCCAGCAGAAGGAAGGGATTCTACGAGCAGTACTTC

j_call: TRBJ1-2
clone_size: .
v_call: TRBV30
d_call: .
cdr3_aa: CAWTRGIGYTF
cdr3_nt: TGTGCCTGGACCCGGGGGATCGGCTACACCTTC

j_call: TRBJ2-7
clone_size: .
v_call: TRBV2
d_call: .
cdr3_aa: CASTLAYEQYF
cdr3_nt: TGTGCCAGCACCCTAGCCTACGAGCAGTACTTC

j_call: TRBJ2-5
clone_size: .
v_call: TRBV5-1
d_call: .
cdr3_aa: CASSEQGIDRETQYF
cdr3_nt: TGCGCCAGCAGCGAACAGGGAATTGACAGGGAGACCCAGTACTTC